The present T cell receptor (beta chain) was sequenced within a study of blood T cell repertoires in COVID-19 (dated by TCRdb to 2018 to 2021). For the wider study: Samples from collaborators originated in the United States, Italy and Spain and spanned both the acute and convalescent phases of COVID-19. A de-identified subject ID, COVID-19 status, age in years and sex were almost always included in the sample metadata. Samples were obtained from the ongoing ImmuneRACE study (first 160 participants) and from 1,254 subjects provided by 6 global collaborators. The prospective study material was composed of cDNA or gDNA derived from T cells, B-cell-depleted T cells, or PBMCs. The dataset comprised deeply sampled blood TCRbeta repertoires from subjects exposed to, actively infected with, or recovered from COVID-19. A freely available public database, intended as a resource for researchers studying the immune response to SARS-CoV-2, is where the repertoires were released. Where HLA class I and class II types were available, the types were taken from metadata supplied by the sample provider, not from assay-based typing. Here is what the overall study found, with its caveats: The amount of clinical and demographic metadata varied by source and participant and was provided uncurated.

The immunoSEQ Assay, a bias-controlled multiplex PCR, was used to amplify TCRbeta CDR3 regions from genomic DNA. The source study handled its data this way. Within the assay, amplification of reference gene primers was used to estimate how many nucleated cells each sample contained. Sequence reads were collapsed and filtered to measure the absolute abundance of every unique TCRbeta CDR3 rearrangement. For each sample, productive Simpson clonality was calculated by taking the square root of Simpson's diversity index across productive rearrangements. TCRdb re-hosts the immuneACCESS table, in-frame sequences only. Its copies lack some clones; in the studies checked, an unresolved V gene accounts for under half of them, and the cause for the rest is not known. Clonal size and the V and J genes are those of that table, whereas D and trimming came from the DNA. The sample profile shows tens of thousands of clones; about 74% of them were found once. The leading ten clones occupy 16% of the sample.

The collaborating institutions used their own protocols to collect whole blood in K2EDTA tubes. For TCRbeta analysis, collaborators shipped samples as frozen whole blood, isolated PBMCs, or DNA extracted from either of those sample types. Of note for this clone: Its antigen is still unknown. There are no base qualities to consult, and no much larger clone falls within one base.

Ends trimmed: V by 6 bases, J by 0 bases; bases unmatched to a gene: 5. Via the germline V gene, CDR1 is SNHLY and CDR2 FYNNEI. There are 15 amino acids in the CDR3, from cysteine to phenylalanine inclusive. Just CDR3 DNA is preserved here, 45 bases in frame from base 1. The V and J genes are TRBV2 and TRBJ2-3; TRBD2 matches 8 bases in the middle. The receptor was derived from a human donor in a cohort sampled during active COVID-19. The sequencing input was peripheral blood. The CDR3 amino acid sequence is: CASRKSSGSTDTQYF. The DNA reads TGTGCCAGCAGGAAATCTAGCGGGAGCACAGATACGCAGTATTTT. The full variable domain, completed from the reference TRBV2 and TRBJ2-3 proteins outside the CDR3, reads EPEVTQTPSHQVTQMGQEVILRCVPISNHLYFYWYRQILGQKVEFLVSFYNNEISEKSEIFDDQFSVERPDGSNFTLKIRSTKLEDSAMYFCASRKSSGSTDTQYFGPGTRLTVL.